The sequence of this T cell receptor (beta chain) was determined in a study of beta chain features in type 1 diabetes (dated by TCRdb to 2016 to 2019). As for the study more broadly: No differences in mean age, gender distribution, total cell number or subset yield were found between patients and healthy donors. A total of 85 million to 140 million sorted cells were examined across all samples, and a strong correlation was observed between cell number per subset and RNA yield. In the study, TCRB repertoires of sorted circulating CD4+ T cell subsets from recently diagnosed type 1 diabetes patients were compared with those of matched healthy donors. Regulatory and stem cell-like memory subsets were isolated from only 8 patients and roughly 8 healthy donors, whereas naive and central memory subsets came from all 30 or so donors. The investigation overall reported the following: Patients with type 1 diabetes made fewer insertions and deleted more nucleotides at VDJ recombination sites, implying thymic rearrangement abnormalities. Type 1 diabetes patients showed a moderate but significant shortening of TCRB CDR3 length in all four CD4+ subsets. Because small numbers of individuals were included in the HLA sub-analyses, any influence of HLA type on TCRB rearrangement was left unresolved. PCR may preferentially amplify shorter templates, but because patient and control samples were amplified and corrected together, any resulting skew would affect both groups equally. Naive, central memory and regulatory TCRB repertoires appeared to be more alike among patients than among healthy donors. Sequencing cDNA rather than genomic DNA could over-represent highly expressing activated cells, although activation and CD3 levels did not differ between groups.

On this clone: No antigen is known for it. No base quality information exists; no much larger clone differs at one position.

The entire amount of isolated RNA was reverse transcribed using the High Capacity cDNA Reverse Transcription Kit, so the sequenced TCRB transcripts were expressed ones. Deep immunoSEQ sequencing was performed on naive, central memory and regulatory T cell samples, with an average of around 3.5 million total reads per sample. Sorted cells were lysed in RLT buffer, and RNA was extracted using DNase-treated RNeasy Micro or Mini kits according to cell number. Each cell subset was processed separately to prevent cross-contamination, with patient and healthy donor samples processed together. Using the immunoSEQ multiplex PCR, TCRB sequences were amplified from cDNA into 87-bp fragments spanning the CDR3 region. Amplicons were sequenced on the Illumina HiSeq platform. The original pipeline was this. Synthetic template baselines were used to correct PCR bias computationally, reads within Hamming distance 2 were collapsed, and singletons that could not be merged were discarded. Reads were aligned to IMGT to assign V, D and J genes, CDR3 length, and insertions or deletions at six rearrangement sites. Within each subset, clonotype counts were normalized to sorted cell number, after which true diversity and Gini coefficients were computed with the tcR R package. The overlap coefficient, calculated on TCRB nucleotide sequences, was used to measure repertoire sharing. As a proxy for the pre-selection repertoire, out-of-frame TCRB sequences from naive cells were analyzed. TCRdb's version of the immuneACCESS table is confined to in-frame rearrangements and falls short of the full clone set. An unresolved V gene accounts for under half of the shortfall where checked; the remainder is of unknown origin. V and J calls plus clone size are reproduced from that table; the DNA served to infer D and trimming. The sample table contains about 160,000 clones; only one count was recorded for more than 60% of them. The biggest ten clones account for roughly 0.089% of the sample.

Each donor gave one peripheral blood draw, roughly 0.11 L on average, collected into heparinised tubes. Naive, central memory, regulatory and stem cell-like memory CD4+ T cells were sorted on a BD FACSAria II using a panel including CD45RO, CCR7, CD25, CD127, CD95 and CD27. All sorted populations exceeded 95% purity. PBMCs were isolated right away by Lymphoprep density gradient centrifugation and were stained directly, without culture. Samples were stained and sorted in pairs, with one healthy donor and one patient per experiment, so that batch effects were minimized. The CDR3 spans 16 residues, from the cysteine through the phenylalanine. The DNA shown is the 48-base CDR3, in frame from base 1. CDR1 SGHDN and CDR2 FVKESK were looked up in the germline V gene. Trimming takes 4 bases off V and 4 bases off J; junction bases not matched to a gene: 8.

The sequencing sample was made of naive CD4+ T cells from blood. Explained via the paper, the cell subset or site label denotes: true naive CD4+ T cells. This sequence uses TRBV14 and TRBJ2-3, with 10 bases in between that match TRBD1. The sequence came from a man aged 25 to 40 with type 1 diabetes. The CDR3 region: CASSPIRTGGADTQYF. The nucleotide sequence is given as TGTGCCAGCAGCCCGATCCGGACAGGGGGTGCAGATACGCAGTATTTT.